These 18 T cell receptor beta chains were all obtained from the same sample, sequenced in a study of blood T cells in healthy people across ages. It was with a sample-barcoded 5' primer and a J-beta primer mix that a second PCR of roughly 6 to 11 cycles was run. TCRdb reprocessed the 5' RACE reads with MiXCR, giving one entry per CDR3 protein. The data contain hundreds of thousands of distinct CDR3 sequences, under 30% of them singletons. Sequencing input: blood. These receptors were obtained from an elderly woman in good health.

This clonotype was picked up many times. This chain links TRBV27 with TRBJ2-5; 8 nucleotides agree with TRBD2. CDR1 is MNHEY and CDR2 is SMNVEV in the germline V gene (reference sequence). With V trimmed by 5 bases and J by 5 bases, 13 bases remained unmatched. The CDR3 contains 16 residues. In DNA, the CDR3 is TGTGCCAGCAGTCCCGAAATGCCGGGACTAGGGGAGACCCAGTACTTC. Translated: CASSPEMPGLGETQYF.

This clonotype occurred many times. CDR3 nucleotides: TGTGCCAGCAGCTCTCTCAAACTCACAGATACGCAGTATTTT. It specifies CASSSLKLTDTQYF. This chain connects TRBV7-3 to TRBJ2-3, with no clear D. CDR3 length equals 14 residues. Trimming removed 4 bases at V and 2 bases at J, with 10 bases between. In germline, CDR1 is SGHTA, CDR2 FQGTGA.

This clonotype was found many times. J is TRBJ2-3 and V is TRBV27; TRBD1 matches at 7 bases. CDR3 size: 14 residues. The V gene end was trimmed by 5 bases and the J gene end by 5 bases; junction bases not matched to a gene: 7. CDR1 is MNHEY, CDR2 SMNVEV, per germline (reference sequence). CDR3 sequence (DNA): TGTGCCAGCAGTGGACAGGATGGCGGAGATACGCAGTATTTT. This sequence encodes CASSGQDGGDTQYF.

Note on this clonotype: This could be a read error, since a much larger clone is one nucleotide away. The CDR3, as DNA: TGTGCCAGCAGGGAAGTGCAGGGTATCGATGAGCAGTTCTTC. Its protein product is CASREVQGIDEQFF. The J gene is TRBJ2-1, the V gene TRBV25-1; TRBD1 might be the D (5 bases). This CDR3 region has 14 residues. V lost 6 bases, J lost 8 bases, and 17 bases lay in between. Germline CDR1 is MGHDK and CDR2 is SYGVNS.

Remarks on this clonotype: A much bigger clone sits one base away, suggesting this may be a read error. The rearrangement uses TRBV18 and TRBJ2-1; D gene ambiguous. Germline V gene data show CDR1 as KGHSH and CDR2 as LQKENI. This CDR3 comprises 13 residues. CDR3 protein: CASSPGSCNEQFF. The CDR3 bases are TGTGCCAGCTCACCCGGGTCCTGCAATGAGCAGTTCTTC.

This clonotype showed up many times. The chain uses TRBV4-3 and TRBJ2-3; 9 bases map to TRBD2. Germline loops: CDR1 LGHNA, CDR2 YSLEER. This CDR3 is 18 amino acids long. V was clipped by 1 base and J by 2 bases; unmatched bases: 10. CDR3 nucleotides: TGCGCCAGCAGCCAAGCGGGTGCAGCGGGGGGAATCACAGATACGCAGTATTTT. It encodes CASSQAGAAGGITDTQYF.

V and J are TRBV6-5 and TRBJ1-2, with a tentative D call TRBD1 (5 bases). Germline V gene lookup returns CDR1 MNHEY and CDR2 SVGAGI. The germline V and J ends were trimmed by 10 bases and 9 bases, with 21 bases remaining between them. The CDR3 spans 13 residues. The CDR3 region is CANKKLGVDSYTF. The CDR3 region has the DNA TGTGCCAACAAGAAATTGGGGGTAGACAGCTACACCTTC.

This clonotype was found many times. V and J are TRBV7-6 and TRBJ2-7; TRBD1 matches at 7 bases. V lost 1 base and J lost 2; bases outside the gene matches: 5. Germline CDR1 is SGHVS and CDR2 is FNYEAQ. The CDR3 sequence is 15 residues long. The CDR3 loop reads CASSLGTGGAYEQYF. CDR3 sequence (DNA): TGTGCCAGCAGCTTAGGGACAGGAGGCGCCTACGAGCAGTACTTC.

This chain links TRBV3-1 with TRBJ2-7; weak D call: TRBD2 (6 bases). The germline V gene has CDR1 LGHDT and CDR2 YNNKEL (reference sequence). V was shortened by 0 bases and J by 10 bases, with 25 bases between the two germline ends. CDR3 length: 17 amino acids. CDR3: CASSQDRGSWGMRTQYF. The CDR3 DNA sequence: TGTGCCAGCAGCCAAGATCGGGGGAGTTGGGGGATGCGAACCCAGTACTTC.

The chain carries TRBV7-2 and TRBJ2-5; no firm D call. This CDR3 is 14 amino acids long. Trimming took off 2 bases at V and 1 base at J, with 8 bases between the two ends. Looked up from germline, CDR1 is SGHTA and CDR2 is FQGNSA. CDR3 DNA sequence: TGTGCCAGCAGCTTATCGAGGTTCCAAGAGACCCAGTACTTC. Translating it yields CASSLSRFQETQYF.

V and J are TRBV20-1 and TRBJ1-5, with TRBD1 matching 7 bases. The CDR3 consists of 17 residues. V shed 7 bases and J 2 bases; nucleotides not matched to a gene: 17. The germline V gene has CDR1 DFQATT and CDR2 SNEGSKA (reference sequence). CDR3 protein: CSVSGRGAKIGNQPQHF. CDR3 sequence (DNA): TGCAGTGTTTCCGGCAGGGGGGCGAAAATAGGCAATCAGCCCCAGCATTTT.

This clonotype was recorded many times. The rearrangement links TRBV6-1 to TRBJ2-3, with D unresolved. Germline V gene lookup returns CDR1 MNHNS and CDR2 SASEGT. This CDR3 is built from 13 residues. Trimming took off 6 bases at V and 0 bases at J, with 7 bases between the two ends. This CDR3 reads CASSVPSTDTQYF. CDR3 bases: TGTGCCAGCAGCGTTCCGAGCACAGATACGCAGTATTTT.

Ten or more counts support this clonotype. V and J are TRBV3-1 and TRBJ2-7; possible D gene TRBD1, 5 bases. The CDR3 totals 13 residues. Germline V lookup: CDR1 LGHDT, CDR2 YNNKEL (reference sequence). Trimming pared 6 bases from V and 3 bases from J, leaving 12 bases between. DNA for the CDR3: TGTGCCAGCAGACGAGGTCAGGGCTACGAGCAGTACTTC. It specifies CASRRGQGYEQYF.

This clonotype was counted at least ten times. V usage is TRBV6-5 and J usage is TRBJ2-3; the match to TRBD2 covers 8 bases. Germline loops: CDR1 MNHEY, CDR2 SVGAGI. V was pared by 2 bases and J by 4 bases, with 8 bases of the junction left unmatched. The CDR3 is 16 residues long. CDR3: CASSYTSGGVADTQYF. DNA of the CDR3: TGTGCCAGCAGTTACACGAGCGGGGGCGTCGCAGATACGCAGTATTTT.

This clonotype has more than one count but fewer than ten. The CDR3 spells CAWSSGGPRRQPQHF. The CDR3 nucleotides are TGTGCCTGGAGCTCTGGGGGACCCCGGAGGCAGCCCCAGCATTTT. This chain links TRBV30 with TRBJ1-5; possibly TRBD1 for D (5 bases). Trimming shortened V by 3 bases and J by 7 bases, and 19 bases separated the two germline ends. The CDR3 sequence is 15 residues long. CDR1 is GTSNPN and CDR2 is SVGIG in the germline V gene (reference sequence).

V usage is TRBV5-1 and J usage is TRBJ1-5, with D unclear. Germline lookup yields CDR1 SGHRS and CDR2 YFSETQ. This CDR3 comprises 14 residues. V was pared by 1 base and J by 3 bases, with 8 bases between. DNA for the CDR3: TGCGCCAGCAGCTTGAGTGGGAACAATCAGCCCCAGCATTTT. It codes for CASSLSGNNQPQHF.

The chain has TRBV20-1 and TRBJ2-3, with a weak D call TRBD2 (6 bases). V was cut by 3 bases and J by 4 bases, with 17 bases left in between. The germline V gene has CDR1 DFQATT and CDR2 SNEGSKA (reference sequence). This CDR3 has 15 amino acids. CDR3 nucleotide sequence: TGCAGTGCTAGCGCTTGGGGGGTGAGGGCAGATACGCAGTATTTT. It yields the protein CSASAWGVRADTQYF.

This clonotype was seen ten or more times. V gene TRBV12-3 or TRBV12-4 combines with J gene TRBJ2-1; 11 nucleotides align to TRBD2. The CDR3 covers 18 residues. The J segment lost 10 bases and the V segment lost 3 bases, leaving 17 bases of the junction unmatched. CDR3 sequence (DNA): TGTGCCAGCAGTTTTCATTCTAGCGGGGGGTCCCGTTCAGGGGAGCAGTTCTTC. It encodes CASSFHSSGGSRSGEQFF.